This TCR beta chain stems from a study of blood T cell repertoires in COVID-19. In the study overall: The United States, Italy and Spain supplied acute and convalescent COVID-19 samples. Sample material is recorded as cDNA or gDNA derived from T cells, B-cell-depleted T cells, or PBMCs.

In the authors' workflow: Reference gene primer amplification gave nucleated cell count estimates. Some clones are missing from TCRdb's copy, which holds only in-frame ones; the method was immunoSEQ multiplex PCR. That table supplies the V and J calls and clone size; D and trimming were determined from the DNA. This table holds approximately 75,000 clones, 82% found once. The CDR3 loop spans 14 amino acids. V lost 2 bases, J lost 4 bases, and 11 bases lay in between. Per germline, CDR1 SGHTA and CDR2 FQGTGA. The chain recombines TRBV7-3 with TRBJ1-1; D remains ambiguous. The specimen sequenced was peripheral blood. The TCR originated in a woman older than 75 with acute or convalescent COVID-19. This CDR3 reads CASSLGSWATEAFF. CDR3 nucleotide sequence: TGTGCCAGCAGCTTAGGAAGTTGGGCCACTGAAGCTTTCTTT.